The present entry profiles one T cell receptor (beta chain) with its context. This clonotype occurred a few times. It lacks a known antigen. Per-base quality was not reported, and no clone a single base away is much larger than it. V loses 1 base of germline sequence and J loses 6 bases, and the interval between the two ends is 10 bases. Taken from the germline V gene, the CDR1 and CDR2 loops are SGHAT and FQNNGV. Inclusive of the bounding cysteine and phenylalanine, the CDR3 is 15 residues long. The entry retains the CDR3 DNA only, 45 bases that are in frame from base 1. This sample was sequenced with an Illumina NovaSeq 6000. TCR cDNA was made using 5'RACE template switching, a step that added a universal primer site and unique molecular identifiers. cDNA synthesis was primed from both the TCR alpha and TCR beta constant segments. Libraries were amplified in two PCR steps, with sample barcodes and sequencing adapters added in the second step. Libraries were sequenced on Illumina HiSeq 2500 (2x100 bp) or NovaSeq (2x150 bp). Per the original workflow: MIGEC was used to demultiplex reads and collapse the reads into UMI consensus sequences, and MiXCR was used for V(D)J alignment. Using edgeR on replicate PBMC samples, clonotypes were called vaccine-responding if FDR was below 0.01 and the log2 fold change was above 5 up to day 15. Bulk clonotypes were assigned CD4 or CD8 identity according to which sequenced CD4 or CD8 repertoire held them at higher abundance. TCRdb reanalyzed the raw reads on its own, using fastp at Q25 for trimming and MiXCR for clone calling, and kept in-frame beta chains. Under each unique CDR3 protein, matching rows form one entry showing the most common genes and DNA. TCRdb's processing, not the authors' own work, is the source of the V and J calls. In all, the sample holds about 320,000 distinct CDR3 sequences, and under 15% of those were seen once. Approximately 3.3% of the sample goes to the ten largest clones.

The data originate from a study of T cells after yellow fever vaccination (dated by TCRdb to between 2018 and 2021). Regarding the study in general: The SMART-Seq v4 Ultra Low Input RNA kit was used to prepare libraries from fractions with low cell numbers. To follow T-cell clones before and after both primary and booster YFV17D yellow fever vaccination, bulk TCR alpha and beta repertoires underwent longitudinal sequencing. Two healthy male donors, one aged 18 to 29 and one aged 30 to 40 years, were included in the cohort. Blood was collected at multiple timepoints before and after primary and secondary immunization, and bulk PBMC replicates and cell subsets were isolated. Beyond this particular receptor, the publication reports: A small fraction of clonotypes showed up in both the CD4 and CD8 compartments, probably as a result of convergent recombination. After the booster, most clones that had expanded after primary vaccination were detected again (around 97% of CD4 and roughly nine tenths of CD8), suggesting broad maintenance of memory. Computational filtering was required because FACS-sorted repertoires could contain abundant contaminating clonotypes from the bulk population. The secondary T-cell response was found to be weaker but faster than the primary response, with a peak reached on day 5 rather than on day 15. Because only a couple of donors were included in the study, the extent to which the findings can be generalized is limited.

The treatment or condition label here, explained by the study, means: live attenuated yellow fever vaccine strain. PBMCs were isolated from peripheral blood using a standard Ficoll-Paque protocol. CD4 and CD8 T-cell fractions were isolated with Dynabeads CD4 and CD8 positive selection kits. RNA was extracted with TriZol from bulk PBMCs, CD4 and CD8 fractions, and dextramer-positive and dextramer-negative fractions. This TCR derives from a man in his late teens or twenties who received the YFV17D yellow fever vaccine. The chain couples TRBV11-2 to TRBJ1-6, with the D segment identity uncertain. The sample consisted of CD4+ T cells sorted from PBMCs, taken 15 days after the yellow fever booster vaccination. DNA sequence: TGTGCCAGCAGCTTAGTGGGTCAGCTTAATTCACCCCTCCACTTT. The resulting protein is CASSLVGQLNSPLHF.